This is a list of T cell receptor beta chains from one sample in a study of T cells after yellow fever vaccination. TCRdb ran MiXCR on the 5' RACE reads and lists one entry per CDR3 protein. The sample includes about 45,000 distinct CDR3 sequences, 6.8% seen only once; the top ten take 15%. Sequences were derived from CD8+ T cells not binding an NS4B(214-222) dextramer, sorted from PBMCs, sampled 45 days after the yellow fever booster vaccination. The receptors originated from a young man who received the YFV17D yellow fever vaccine. Each CDR3 is given with its conserved first and last residue. The D gene is left open where the match is weak. A row's size may be missing; if present it is once, few, many or a size class.

CDR3 protein: CASSHSTGTSGRAIPPDTQYF; CDR3 DNA: TGTGCCAGCAGCCATTCCACCGGGACTAGCGGGAGGGCCATCCCCCCAGATACGCAGTATTTT; D gene: TRBD2; J gene: TRBJ2-3; V gene: TRBV11-3; clone size: .
CDR3 protein: CASSPDIFNEQYF; CDR3 DNA: TGTGCCAGCAGCCCGGACATTTTCAACGAGCAGTACTTC; D gene: .; J gene: TRBJ2-7; V gene: TRBV14; clone size: many
CDR3 protein: CASGLAGKQPFF; CDR3 DNA: TGTGCTAGTGGTTTGGCCGGGAAACAGCCGTTCTTC; D gene: .; J gene: TRBJ2-1; V gene: TRBV12-5; clone size: many
CDR3 protein: CASSLGSDTQYF; CDR3 DNA: TGTGCCAGCAGCCTCGGGTCAGATACGCAGTATTTT; D gene: .; J gene: TRBJ2-3; V gene: TRBV11-2; clone size: many
CDR3 protein: CASSDGTVRFGQFF; CDR3 DNA: TGTGCCAGCAGTGACGGCACAGTCCGATTCGGGCAGTTCTTC; D gene: .; J gene: TRBJ2-1; V gene: TRBV2; clone size: .
CDR3 protein: CASSTGQRLTEAFF; CDR3 DNA: TGTGCCAGCAGTACGGGACAACGACTCACTGAAGCTTTCTTT; D gene: .; J gene: TRBJ1-1; V gene: TRBV27; clone size: few
CDR3 protein: CASSLGQAGEQYF; CDR3 DNA: TGTGCCAGCAGTTTAGGCCAGGCGGGCGAGCAGTACTTC; D gene: .; J gene: TRBJ2-7; V gene: TRBV27; clone size: many
CDR3 protein: CASMQDGMPEQYF; CDR3 DNA: TGCGCCAGCATGCAGGACGGCATGCCCGAGCAGTACTTC; D gene: .; J gene: TRBJ2-7; V gene: TRBV5-1; clone size: .
CDR3 protein: CASSFIDRDYEQYF; CDR3 DNA: TGCGCCAGCAGCTTCATTGACAGGGACTACGAGCAGTACTTC; D gene: TRBD1; J gene: TRBJ2-7; V gene: TRBV5-1; clone size: .
CDR3 protein: CASSSVTSGRIYFTDTQYF; CDR3 DNA: TGTGCCAGCAGTTCCGTGACTAGCGGGAGAATCTATTTCACAGATACGCAGTATTTT; D gene: TRBD2; J gene: TRBJ2-3; V gene: TRBV12-3/TRBV12-4; clone size: few
CDR3 protein: CASRSGDSTYEQYF; CDR3 DNA: TGCGCCAGCAGATCGGGGGACAGTACTTACGAGCAGTACTTC; D gene: .; J gene: TRBJ2-7; V gene: TRBV5-1; clone size: many
CDR3 protein: CSPLSQNTGELFF; CDR3 DNA: TGCAGTCCCTTAAGCCAAAACACCGGGGAGCTGTTTTTT; D gene: .; J gene: TRBJ2-2; V gene: TRBV20-1; clone size: many
CDR3 protein: CASMDRGRSETQYF; CDR3 DNA: TGTGCCAGCATGGACAGGGGGCGATCCGAGACCCAGTACTTC; D gene: TRBD1; J gene: TRBJ2-5; V gene: TRBV2; clone size: many
CDR3 protein: CSVTPQRTSGVGEQYF; CDR3 DNA: TGCAGCGTCACCCCCCAGAGGACTAGCGGTGTGGGCGAGCAGTACTTC; D gene: TRBD2; J gene: TRBJ2-7; V gene: TRBV29-1; clone size: many
CDR3 protein: CATSGGVGPDTQYF; CDR3 DNA: TGTGCCACCAGCGGCGGGGTAGGCCCAGATACGCAGTATTTT; D gene: .; J gene: TRBJ2-3; V gene: TRBV15; clone size: many
CDR3 protein: CASSEGLAGDTGELFF; CDR3 DNA: TGTGCCAGCAGCGAGGGACTAGCGGGAGACACCGGGGAGCTGTTTTTT; D gene: TRBD2; J gene: TRBJ2-2; V gene: TRBV3-1; clone size: many
CDR3 protein: CASSPWTNEQFF; CDR3 DNA: TGTGCCAGCAGCCCATGGACCAATGAGCAGTTCTTC; D gene: .; J gene: TRBJ2-1; V gene: TRBV28; clone size: many
CDR3 protein: CASSSGLAGGETQYF; CDR3 DNA: TGTGCCAGCAGCTCCGGACTAGCGGGAGGAGAGACCCAGTACTTC; D gene: TRBD2; J gene: TRBJ2-5; V gene: TRBV7-2; clone size: .
CDR3 protein: CASSIDRGNEQYF; CDR3 DNA: TGTGCCAGCAGCATCGACAGGGGTAACGAGCAGTACTTC; D gene: TRBD1; J gene: TRBJ2-7; V gene: TRBV7-3; clone size: many
CDR3 protein: CSAREEYGGVKETQYF; CDR3 DNA: TGCAGTGCTAGAGAGGAGTACGGGGGGGTTAAAGAGACCCAGTACTTC; D gene: TRBD2; J gene: TRBJ2-5; V gene: TRBV20-1; clone size: many
CDR3 protein: CAWSFFEGAQPYGYTF; CDR3 DNA: TGTGCCTGGAGTTTCTTTGAGGGGGCGCAACCCTATGGCTACACCTTC; D gene: TRBD1; J gene: TRBJ1-2; V gene: TRBV30; clone size: .
CDR3 protein: CSASLAGGENEQFF; CDR3 DNA: TGCAGTGCTAGTCTAGCGGGAGGGGAGAATGAGCAGTTCTTC; D gene: TRBD2; J gene: TRBJ2-1; V gene: TRBV20-1; clone size: hyperexpanded
CDR3 protein: CASRTGIHEQYF; CDR3 DNA: TGTGCCAGCAGAACAGGGATACACGAGCAGTACTTC; D gene: .; J gene: TRBJ2-7; V gene: TRBV27; clone size: many
CDR3 protein: CSAIPGTLYEQYF; CDR3 DNA: TGCAGTGCTATCCCCGGGACTCTTTACGAGCAGTACTTC; D gene: .; J gene: TRBJ2-7; V gene: TRBV20-1; clone size: many
CDR3 protein: CASRRLRSNEQFF; CDR3 DNA: TGTGCCAGCAGGCGGTTAAGGTCCAATGAGCAGTTCTTC; D gene: .; J gene: TRBJ2-1; V gene: TRBV27; clone size: many
CDR3 protein: CASSQEAGDHRFYNEQFF; CDR3 DNA: TGCGCCAGCAGCCAAGAAGCTGGGGACCACCGGTTCTACAATGAGCAGTTCTTC; D gene: .; J gene: TRBJ2-1; V gene: TRBV4-3; clone size: many
CDR3 protein: CASSQQGSDGLALTSEQFF; CDR3 DNA: TGCGCCAGCAGCCAACAGGGCTCCGACGGACTAGCCCTGACCTCGGAGCAGTTCTTC; D gene: TRBD2; J gene: TRBJ2-1; V gene: TRBV4-3; clone size: many
CDR3 protein: CASSLGGAGNEQFF; CDR3 DNA: TGTGCCAGCAGTTTGGGGGGGGCTGGCAATGAGCAGTTCTTC; D gene: .; J gene: TRBJ2-1; V gene: TRBV27; clone size: .
CDR3 protein: CASSYLDLNTGELFF; CDR3 DNA: TGTGCCAGCAGTTATCTGGACCTGAACACCGGGGAGCTGTTTTTT; D gene: .; J gene: TRBJ2-2; V gene: TRBV6-2/TRBV6-3; clone size: many
CDR3 protein: CASSFGPGETGNTIYF; CDR3 DNA: TGTGCCAGCAGTTTCGGACCCGGGGAGACTGGAAACACCATATATTTT; D gene: .; J gene: TRBJ1-3; V gene: TRBV28; clone size: many
CDR3 protein: CASRPTGAGELFF; CDR3 DNA: TGTGCCAGCAGGCCCACAGGGGCCGGGGAGCTGTTTTTT; D gene: TRBD1; J gene: TRBJ2-2; V gene: TRBV12-3/TRBV12-4; clone size: many
CDR3 protein: CASSHRPEETQYF; CDR3 DNA: TGCGCCAGCAGTCACCGTCCGGAAGAGACCCAGTACTTC; D gene: .; J gene: TRBJ2-5; V gene: TRBV23-1; clone size: .
CDR3 protein: CASSYNGLNTEAFF; CDR3 DNA: TGTGCCAGCAGTTACAATGGGCTGAACACTGAAGCTTTCTTT; D gene: .; J gene: TRBJ1-1; V gene: TRBV27; clone size: .
CDR3 protein: CASSLAGFGWNTEAFF; CDR3 DNA: TGTGCCAGCAGCTTAGCAGGGTTCGGATGGAACACTGAAGCTTTCTTT; D gene: .; J gene: TRBJ1-1; V gene: TRBV7-3; clone size: many